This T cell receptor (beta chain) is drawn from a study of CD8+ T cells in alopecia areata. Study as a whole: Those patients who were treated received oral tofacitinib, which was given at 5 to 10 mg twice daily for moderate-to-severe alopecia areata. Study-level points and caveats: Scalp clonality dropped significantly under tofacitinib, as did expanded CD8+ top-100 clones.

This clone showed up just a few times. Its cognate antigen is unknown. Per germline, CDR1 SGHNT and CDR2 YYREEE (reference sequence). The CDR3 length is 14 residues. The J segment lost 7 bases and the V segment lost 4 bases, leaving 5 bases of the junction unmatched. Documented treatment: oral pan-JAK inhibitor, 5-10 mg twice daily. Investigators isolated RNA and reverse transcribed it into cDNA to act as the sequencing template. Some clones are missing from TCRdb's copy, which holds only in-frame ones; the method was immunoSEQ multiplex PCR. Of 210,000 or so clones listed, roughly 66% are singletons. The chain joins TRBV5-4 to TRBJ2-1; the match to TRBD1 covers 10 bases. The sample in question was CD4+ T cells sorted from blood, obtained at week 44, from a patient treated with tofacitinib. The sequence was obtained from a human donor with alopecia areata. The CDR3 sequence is CASSPRDRGNEQFF. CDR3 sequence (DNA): TGTGCCAGCAGCCCCCGGGACAGGGGAAATGAGCAGTTCTTC.